This T cell receptor (beta chain) derives from a study of blood T cell repertoires in COVID-19. The wider study: COVID-19 samples from acute and convalescent phases originated in the United States, Italy and Spain. Sources were T cells, B-cell-depleted T cells, or PBMCs; the material itself was cDNA or gDNA.

Germline V CDR1 and CDR2: KGHDR, SFDVKD. Trimming at V came to 5 bases and at J to 8 bases, leaving 10 bases not matched to a gene. The CDR3 is 14 amino acids. As handled by the study authors: The authors estimated nucleated cell counts from reference gene primer amplification. The method was immunoSEQ multiplex PCR; TCRdb's version includes in-frame clones alone and lacks a portion of them. V and J calls and clone size follow that table, whereas D and trimming were derived from the DNA. Here the sample spans about 200,000 clones, approximately 89% being singletons. The chain recombines TRBV24-1 with TRBJ1-2; 7 bases line up with TRBD1. This sequence originates from a woman aged 40 to 50 with acute or convalescent COVID-19. The specimen was peripheral blood. DNA of the CDR3: TGTGCCACCAGTGCGGCAGGGGGGTCCCTGGGCTACACCTTC. Its translation: CATSAAGGSLGYTF.